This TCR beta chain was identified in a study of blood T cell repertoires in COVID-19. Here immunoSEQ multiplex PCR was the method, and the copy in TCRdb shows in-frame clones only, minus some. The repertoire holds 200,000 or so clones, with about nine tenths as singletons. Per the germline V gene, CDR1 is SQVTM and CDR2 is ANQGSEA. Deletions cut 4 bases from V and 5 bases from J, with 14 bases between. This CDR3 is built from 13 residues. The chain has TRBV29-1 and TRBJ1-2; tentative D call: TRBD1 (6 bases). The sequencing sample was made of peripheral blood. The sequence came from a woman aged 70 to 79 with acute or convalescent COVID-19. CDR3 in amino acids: CSVGNRAGYGYTF. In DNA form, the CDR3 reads TGCAGCGTTGGAAACAGGGCCGGGTATGGCTACACCTTC. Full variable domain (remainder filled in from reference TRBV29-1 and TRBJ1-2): SAVISQKPSRDICQRGTSLTIQCQVDSQVTMMFWYRQQPGQSLTLIATANQGSEATYESGFVIDKFPISRPNLTFSTLTVSNMSPEDSSIYLCSVGNRAGYGYTFGSGTRLTVV.